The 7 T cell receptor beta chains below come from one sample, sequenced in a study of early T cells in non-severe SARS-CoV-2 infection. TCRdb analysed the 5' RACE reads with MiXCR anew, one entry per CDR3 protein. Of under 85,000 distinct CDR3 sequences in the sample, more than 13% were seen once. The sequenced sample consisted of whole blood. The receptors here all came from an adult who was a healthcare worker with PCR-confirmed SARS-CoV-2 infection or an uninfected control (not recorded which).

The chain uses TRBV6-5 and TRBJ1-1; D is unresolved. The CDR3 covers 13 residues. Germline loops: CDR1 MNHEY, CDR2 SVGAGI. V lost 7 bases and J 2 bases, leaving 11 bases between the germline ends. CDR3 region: CASTQTRNTEAFF. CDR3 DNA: TGTGCCAGCACCCAAACAAGAAACACTGAAGCTTTCTTT.

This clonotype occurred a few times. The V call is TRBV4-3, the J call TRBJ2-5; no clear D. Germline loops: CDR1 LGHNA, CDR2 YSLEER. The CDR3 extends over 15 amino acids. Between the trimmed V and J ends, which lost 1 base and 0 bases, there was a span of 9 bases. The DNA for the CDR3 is TGCGCCAGCAGCCAAGCGAACGGAAACCAAGAGACCCAGTACTTC. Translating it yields CASSQANGNQETQYF.

CDR3 coding DNA: TGCGCCAGCAGCTTGGGCACCGCGGGCGGGGATGAAGCTTTCTTT. Amino acid sequence: CASSLGTAGGDEAFF. The rearrangement uses TRBV5-1 and TRBJ1-1; no reliable D call. CDR3 length: 15 residues. V gave up 0 bases and J gave up 7 bases, with 16 bases separating them. Per germline, CDR1 SGHRS and CDR2 YFSETQ.

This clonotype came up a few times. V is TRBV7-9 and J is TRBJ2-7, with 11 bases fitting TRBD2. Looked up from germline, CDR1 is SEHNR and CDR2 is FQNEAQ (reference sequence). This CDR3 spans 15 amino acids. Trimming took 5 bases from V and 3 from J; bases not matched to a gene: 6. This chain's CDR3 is CASSLLAGAFYEQYF. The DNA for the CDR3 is TGTGCCAGCAGCCTACTAGCGGGGGCCTTCTACGAGCAGTACTTC.

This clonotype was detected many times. CDR3 DNA: TGTGCCAGCAGTTTGTTTGGTGGGTCGCTGAACACTGAAGCTTTCTTT. Translation: CASSLFGGSLNTEAFF. V is TRBV12-3 or TRBV12-4 and J is TRBJ1-1; D unclear. Trimming shortened V by 3 bases and J by 0 bases, and 14 bases separated the two germline ends. This CDR3 is 16 amino acids long.

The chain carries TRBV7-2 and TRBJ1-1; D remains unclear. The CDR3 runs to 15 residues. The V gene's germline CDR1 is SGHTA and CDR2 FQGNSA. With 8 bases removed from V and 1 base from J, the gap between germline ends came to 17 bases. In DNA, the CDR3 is TGTGCCAGCCAAGACGGGGTAGGCCGGAACACTGAAGCTTTCTTT. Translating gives CASQDGVGRNTEAFF.

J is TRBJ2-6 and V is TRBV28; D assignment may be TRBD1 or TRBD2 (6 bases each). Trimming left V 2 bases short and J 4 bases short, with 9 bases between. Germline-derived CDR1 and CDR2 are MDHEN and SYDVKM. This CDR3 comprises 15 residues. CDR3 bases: TGTGCCAGCAGTTTACCGGGGGCAGGGGCCAACGTCCTGACTTTC. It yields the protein CASSLPGAGANVLTF.